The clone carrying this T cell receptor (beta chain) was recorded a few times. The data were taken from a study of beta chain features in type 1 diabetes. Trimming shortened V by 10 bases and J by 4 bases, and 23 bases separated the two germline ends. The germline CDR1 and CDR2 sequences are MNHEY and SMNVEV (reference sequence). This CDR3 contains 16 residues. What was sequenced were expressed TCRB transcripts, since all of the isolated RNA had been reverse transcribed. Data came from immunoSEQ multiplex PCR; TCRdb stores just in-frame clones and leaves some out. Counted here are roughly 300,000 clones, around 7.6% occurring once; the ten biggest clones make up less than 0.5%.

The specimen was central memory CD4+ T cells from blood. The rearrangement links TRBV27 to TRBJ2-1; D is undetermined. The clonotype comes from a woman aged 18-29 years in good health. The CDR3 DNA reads TGTGCCACCATACCTAGTAACGCAGTCCTGTACAATGAGCAGTTCTTC. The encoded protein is CATIPSNAVLYNEQFF.